This TCR beta chain originates from a study of cytomegalovirus exposure and HLA in healthy donors. Profiling relied on immunoSEQ multiplex PCR, and the TCRdb table lists in-frame clones only, not all of them. Of 90,000 or so clones listed, 85% are singletons. This clone came up a few times. This CDR3 contains 13 residues. What was sequenced was PBMCs. The V call is TRBV21-1, the J call TRBJ2-7; the table's TRBD1 call for D was not verified on the DNA. TRBV21-1 is deemed a pseudogene. The receptor was isolated from a young man in good health and CMV-seropositive. CDR3 sequence: CASRCRQIYEQYV. The CDR3 nucleotides are TGTGCCAGCAGATGCAGACAAATCTACGAGCAGTACGTC.